The 15 T cell receptor beta chains in this list originate from one sample, sequenced in a study of T cells after yellow fever vaccination. TCRdb re-analysed the 5' RACE reads in MiXCR, keeping a single row per CDR3 protein. Here the sample spans fewer than 650,000 distinct CDR3 sequences, 20% to 25% being singletons. Sample: PBMCs, taken about 21 days after the first yellow fever vaccination. These receptors all stem from a man aged 18 to 29 who received the YFV17D yellow fever vaccine.

The chain carries TRBV4-1 and TRBJ2-7; D tentatively reads TRBD1 or TRBD2 (5 bases each). Per the germline V gene, CDR1 is MGHRA and CDR2 is YSYEKL. The CDR3 has 14 residues. Trimming took off 0 bases at V and 0 bases at J, with 6 bases between the two ends. The CDR3 sequence: CASSQDGGSYEQYV. The DNA of the CDR3 is TGCGCCAGCAGCCAAGATGGGGGCTCCTACGAGCAGTACGTC.

This clonotype was counted a single time. The chain is built from TRBV24-1 and TRBJ2-3; no firm D call. This CDR3 has 14 amino acids. Germline CDR1 and CDR2: KGHDR and SFDVKD. The V gene lost 5 bases and the J gene lost 0 bases, with 8 bases spanning the gap. The CDR3 coding sequence is TGTGCCACCAGTGTTAGTGACAGCACAGATACGCAGTATTTT. Translating it yields CATSVSDSTDTQYF.

The J gene is TRBJ2-3, the V gene TRBV7-2; no firm D call. The CDR3 runs to 12 residues. Trimming pared 5 bases from V and 4 bases from J, leaving 7 bases between. The germline gives CDR1 SGHTA, CDR2 FQGNSA. As DNA, the CDR3 is TGTGCCAGCAGCACACCTTCAGATACGCAGTATTTT. Its protein is CASSTPSDTQYF.

This clonotype was found once. A read error may be the cause here, since a much bigger clone is one base away. V is TRBV20-1 and J is TRBJ2-5; D call uncertain. Germline V gene data show CDR1 as DFQATT and CDR2 as SNEGSKA (reference sequence). This CDR3 comprises 12 residues. The DNA for the CDR3 is TGCAGTGCTACACAATCCCAAGAGACCCAGAACTTC. This sequence encodes CSATQSQETQNF.

The chain links TRBV20-1 to TRBJ1-1; a possible D gene is TRBD1 (6 bases). Germline V gives CDR1 DFQATT, CDR2 SNEGSKA (reference sequence). The CDR3 is 15 residues long. Trimming shortened V by 0 bases and J by 4 bases, and 15 bases separated the two germline ends. CDR3 DNA: TGCAGTGCTAGAGATCTCGGGGGGCAAGTCACTGAAGCTTTCTTT. Translating it yields CSARDLGGQVTEAFF.

In regard to this clonotype: A read error may produce the germline difference seen at one junction end. The V gene is TRBV7-7, the J gene TRBJ2-3; 10 positions match TRBD2. The CDR3 is 15 amino acids. Looked up from germline, CDR1 is SSHAT and CDR2 is FNYEAQ (reference sequence). The CDR3 protein is CASSRSGGSADTQYF. CDR3 nucleotide sequence: TGTGCTAGCAGCCGTAGCGGGGGGAGCGCGGATACGCAGTATTTT.

In its sample, this clonotype was seen a few times. This chain uses TRBV19 with TRBJ1-1, with TRBD1 matching 7 bases. This CDR3 has 15 residues. Germline V gene data show CDR1 as LNHDA and CDR2 as SQIVND (reference sequence). The junction had 10 bases not matched to a gene; V was cut back by 8 bases and J by 1 base. CDR3 bases: TGTGCCAGTCAACAGGGGCCCACCCCGAACACTGAAGCTTTCTTT. Translation gives CASQQGPTPNTEAFF.

The V gene is TRBV30, the J gene TRBJ2-7; D tentatively fits TRBD1 or TRBD2 (5 bases each). This CDR3 spans 11 amino acids. V was shortened by 8 bases and J by 9 bases, with 17 bases between the two germline ends. CDR1 is GTSNPN and CDR2 is SVGIG in the germline V gene (reference sequence). The chain's CDR3 is CATGQGPVQYF. The DNA of the CDR3 is TGTGCCACAGGCCAGGGACCGGTGCAGTACTTC.

This clonotype appeared a few times. This sequence joins TRBV20-1 and TRBJ2-1; 7 bases line up with TRBD2. The J segment lost 6 bases and the V segment lost 3 bases, leaving 11 bases of the junction unmatched. CDR1 and CDR2 (germline): DFQATT, SNEGSKA (reference sequence). The length of the CDR3 is 15 residues. CDR3 sequence reads: CSASQRGRVLNEQFF. The CDR3 region has the DNA TGCAGTGCTAGCCAGCGGGGAAGGGTACTCAATGAGCAGTTCTTC.

CDR3: CSVAGTRAPCNEQFF. CDR3 sequence (DNA): TGCAGCGTTGCAGGGACACGGGCGCCCTGCAATGAGCAGTTCTTC. The chain has TRBV29-1 and TRBJ2-1; perhaps TRBD1 as D (6 bases). The CDR3 loop spans 15 amino acids. Trimming stripped 4 bases from V and 6 bases from J, with 19 bases between. CDR1 and CDR2 from the germline V gene are SQVTM and ANQGSEA.

The rearrangement uses TRBV7-9 and TRBJ1-3; D ambiguous. The V gene lost 2 bases and the J gene lost 5 bases, with 10 bases spanning the gap. The CDR3 length is 14 residues. Germline CDR1 and CDR2: SEHNR and FQNEAQ (reference sequence). CDR3 nucleotide sequence: TGTGCCAGCAGCTTATGGCCGAGCCGAAACACCATATATTTT. Translating it yields CASSLWPSRNTIYF.

CDR3 sequence: CASSQVSGTYEQYV. The DNA for the CDR3 is TGCGCCAGCAGCCAAGTAAGTGGAACCTACGAGCAGTACGTC. This sequence joins TRBV4-1 and TRBJ2-7; D not resolved. From germline, CDR1 is MGHRA and CDR2 YSYEKL. The germline V and J ends were trimmed by 1 base and 2 bases, with 9 bases remaining between them. The CDR3 is 14 amino acids.

The J gene is TRBJ2-5, the V gene TRBV12-3 or TRBV12-4, with 8 bases fitting TRBD1. The CDR3 runs 15 residues. The junction had 7 bases not matched to a gene; V was cut back by 6 bases and J by 1 base. CDR3 residues: CASRPGQGRQETQYF. CDR3 DNA sequence: TGTGCCAGCAGACCTGGACAGGGACGCCAAGAGACCCAGTACTTC.

This clonotype has only a few counts. The V call is TRBV7-2, the J call TRBJ2-5, with D possibly TRBD2 on 5 matching bases. V was cut by 5 bases and J by 5 bases, with 12 bases left in between. Per germline, CDR1 SGHTA and CDR2 FQGNSA. CDR3 length: 13 amino acids. The CDR3 spells CASSVGRGETQYF. The CDR3, as DNA: TGTGCCAGCAGCGTTGGGCGCGGGGAGACCCAGTACTTC.

The chain joins TRBV5-5 to TRBJ2-3; a weak D match, TRBD1 (5 bases). The CDR3 length is 15 residues. Germline loops: CDR1 SGHKS, CDR2 YYEKEE (reference sequence). Trimming removed 1 base at V and 4 bases at J, with 13 bases between. CDR3: CASSLRGQGSDTQYF. CDR3 bases: TGTGCCAGCAGCTTGAGGGGCCAGGGCTCAGATACGCAGTATTTT.